This TCR beta chain was found in a study of blood T cell repertoires in COVID-19. Overall study: The study drew acute and convalescent COVID-19 samples from the United States, Italy and Spain. From T cells, B-cell-depleted T cells, or PBMCs came the material, which was cDNA or gDNA.

Original methodology: Amplified reference gene primers provided the basis for estimating nucleated cell counts. Data came from immunoSEQ multiplex PCR; TCRdb stores just in-frame clones and leaves some out. V and J calls and clone size are as listed in that table; D and trimming were resolved from the DNA. The sample has around 56,000 clones, more than 60% seen once. Per the germline V gene, CDR1 is MNHNY and CDR2 is SVGAGI (reference sequence). Trimming stripped 2 bases from V and 3 bases from J, with 7 bases between. The CDR3 totals 13 residues. The sequenced material came from peripheral blood. V gene TRBV6-6 combines with J gene TRBJ2-5; D is perhaps TRBD2 (5 bases). The TCR comes from a woman aged 50 to 65 with active or convalescent COVID-19. The chain's CDR3 is CASSYPGKETQYF. The CDR3 DNA follows: TGTGCCAGCAGTTACCCCGGGAAAGAGACCCAGTACTTC.